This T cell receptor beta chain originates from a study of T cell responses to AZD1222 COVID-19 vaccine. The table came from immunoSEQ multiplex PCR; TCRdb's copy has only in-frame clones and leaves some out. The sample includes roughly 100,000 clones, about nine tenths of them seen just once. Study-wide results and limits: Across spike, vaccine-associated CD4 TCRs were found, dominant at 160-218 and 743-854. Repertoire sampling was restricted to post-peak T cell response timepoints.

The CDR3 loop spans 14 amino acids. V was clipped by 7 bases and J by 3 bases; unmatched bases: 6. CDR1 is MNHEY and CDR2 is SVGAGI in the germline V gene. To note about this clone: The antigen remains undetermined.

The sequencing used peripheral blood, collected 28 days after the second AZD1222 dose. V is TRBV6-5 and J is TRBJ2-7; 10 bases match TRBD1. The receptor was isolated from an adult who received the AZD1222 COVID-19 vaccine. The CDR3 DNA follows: TGTGCCAGCAAAAAGGACAGGGGGGTCTACGAGCAGTACTTC. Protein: CASKKDRGVYEQYF.